This record looks at one T cell receptor beta chain sequence and its context. It lacks a known antigen. Base qualities are missing; no much larger clone stands one base away. This sample is drawn from a study of blood T cell repertoires in COVID-19 (dated by TCRdb to 2020 to 2022). For the study in its entirety: The collaborator samples originated in the United States, Italy and Spain and spanned the acute and convalescent phases of COVID-19. The prospective study material was composed of cDNA or gDNA derived from T cells, B-cell-depleted T cells, or PBMCs. A freely available public database, intended as a resource for researchers studying the immune response to SARS-CoV-2, is where the repertoires were released. The samples were drawn from two sources: the first 160 participants of the ongoing ImmuneRACE study, and 1,200 or so subjects contributed by 6 global collaborators. Deeply sampled blood TCRbeta repertoires from subjects exposed to, actively infected with, or recovered from COVID-19 were included in the dataset. Nearly every sample came with metadata listing a de-identified subject ID, COVID-19 status, age in years and sex. Where HLA class I and class II types were available, the types were taken from metadata supplied by the sample provider, not from assay-based typing.

TCRbeta CDR3 regions were amplified from genomic DNA using the immunoSEQ Assay, a bias-controlled multiplex PCR. The published analysis was carried out like this. The number of nucleated cells in each sample was estimated by amplification of reference gene primers within the assay. To quantify the absolute abundance of each unique TCRbeta CDR3 rearrangement, sequence reads were collapsed and filtered. For each sample, productive Simpson clonality was calculated as the square root of Simpson's diversity index across productive rearrangements. This is the immuneACCESS table as TCRdb keeps it, with only in-frame sequences that have V and J called. A part of the clones is gone; compared with another copy, unresolved V genes explain less than half, and the rest is unexplained. V and J calls and clone size are copied from that table; D and trimming were computed from the DNA. A total of just under 45,000 clones appear in this sample, 80% to 90% of them only once. 40% to 55% of the sample is in the top ten clones.

Ends trimmed: V by 1 base, J by 8 bases; bases unmatched to a gene: 4. As encoded in the germline V gene, CDR1 is MNHNS while CDR2 is SASEGT. From its cysteine to its phenylalanine, the CDR3 spans 14 amino acids. Only CDR3 DNA is held: 42 bases, read in frame from base 1. What the study reported, not specific to this receptor: How much clinical and demographic metadata was included differed by source and by participant, and the metadata was provided uncurated.

Collaborating institutions collected whole blood in K2EDTA tubes following their own protocols. For TCRbeta analysis, collaborators shipped samples in one of three forms: frozen whole blood, isolated PBMCs, or DNA extracted from either of those sample types. Sequenced sample: peripheral blood. The sequence was obtained from a human donor in a cohort sampled during active COVID-19. The receptor chain draws on TRBV6-1 and TRBJ1-2; 10 of the junction bases match TRBD1. The CDR3 protein sequence reads: CASSEGTGGLGYTF. The DNA reads as follows: TGTGCCAGCAGTGAAGGGACAGGGGGACTGGGCTACACCTTC.